This T cell receptor (beta chain) stems from a study of HIV-infected patients and healthy controls. This clonotype was counted a single time. CDR1 and CDR2 from the germline V gene are SQVTM and ANQGSEA. This CDR3 region has 13 residues. Trimming left V 7 bases short and J 5 bases short, with 17 bases between. Each CDR3 protein gets one entry after TCRdb re-called the 5' RACE reads with MiXCR. Here the sample spans around 67,000 distinct CDR3 sequences, about 17% being singletons. The clonotype originates from a human donor in good health. The gene calls are TRBV29-1 and TRBJ1-1; no firm D call. The sample taken for sequencing was CD4+ T cells from blood. CDR3 amino acids: CSGLSAFRTEAFF. The CDR3 DNA follows: TGCAGCGGTCTCAGTGCCTTCCGAACTGAAGCTTTCTTT.